Shown below are 21 T cell receptor beta chains from a single sample sequenced in a study of regulatory T cells in long-lasting Graves disease. Indicated time point: persistent/refractory GD, antithyroid drugs over 5 years with positive TRAb. There was RNA extracted from PBMCs, and the TCR library was made from it. Arm-PCR of CDR3 regions with iRepertoire HTBI primers generated TCR beta libraries. TCRdb fed the multiplex PCR reads into MiXCR, producing one record per CDR3 protein. The sample lists 300,000 to 350,000 distinct CDR3 sequences; around 20% were seen once. The sample here was peripheral blood mononuclear cells (PBMCs), taken when the disease was refractory, from a patient treated with antithyroid drugs. Source of these receptors: a female donor with Graves disease.

The rearrangement links TRBV9 to TRBJ1-2; no clear D. The CDR3 loop spans 14 amino acids. CDR1 is SGDLS, CDR2 YYNGEE, per germline. The V end was cut by 6 bases, the J end by 0 bases, with 12 bases between. Here the CDR3 reads CASKNRAPNYGYTF. As DNA, the CDR3 is TGTGCCAGCAAGAACAGAGCCCCTAACTATGGCTACACCTTC.

V is TRBV20-1 and J is TRBJ2-2; D possibly uses TRBD1 or TRBD2 (5 bases each). In germline, CDR1 is DFQATT, CDR2 SNEGSKA (reference sequence). Trimming took off 3 bases at V and 3 bases at J, with 14 bases between the two ends. CDR3 length: 15 amino acids. CDR3 protein: CSASPRGTDTGELFF. The CDR3 nucleotides read TGCAGTGCTAGCCCCCGAGGGACGGACACCGGGGAGCTGTTTTTT.

V gene TRBV5-1 combines with J gene TRBJ2-3, with TRBD2 matching over 10 bases. The CDR3 contains 16 residues. Germline V CDR1 and CDR2: SGHRS, YFSETQ. With 3 bases clipped from V and 3 bases from J, the junction kept 7 bases outside the gene matches. The CDR3 region has the DNA TGCGCCAGCAGCTCGAAGCGGGAGGGCGGGACAGATACGCAGTATTTT. Amino acids: CASSSKREGGTDTQYF.

This clonotype was observed many times. The chain is built from TRBV28 and TRBJ1-1; tentatively, D is TRBD1 (6 bases). Germline lookup yields CDR1 MDHEN and CDR2 SYDVKM. The CDR3 contains 16 residues. Trimming cost V 3 bases and J 0 bases, with 14 bases left between them. This CDR3 reads CASSFRKYRVNTEAFF. In DNA, the CDR3 is TGTGCCAGCAGTTTCCGAAAATACAGGGTGAACACTGAAGCTTTCTTT.

The V call is TRBV7-2, the J call TRBJ1-2; D not certain. Trimming removed 2 bases from V and 7 bases from J, with 14 bases in between. The CDR3 covers 14 residues. CDR1 and CDR2 from the germline V gene are SGHTA and FQGNSA. Written as DNA, the CDR3 is TGTGCCAGCAGCTTACCATCAGGAAGGGCTGGCTACACCTTC. Amino acid sequence: CASSLPSGRAGYTF.

At least ten counts were recorded for this clonotype. The chain links TRBV28 to TRBJ1-5; 10 bases map to TRBD1. The CDR3 is made up of 15 amino acids. Unmatched junction bases numbered 6, after V lost 7 bases and J lost 3 bases. In germline, CDR1 is MDHEN, CDR2 SYDVKM. In DNA, the CDR3 is TGTGCCAGCACCAGGACAGGGGGAATCAATCAGCCCCAGCATTTT. Encoded protein: CASTRTGGINQPQHF.

The genes are TRBV29-1 and TRBJ1-2; no clear D. The CDR3 runs 13 residues. With 4 bases removed from V and 2 bases from J, the gap between germline ends came to 11 bases. Germline V gene lookup returns CDR1 SQVTM and CDR2 ANQGSEA. CDR3 residues: CSVASEVNYGYTF. For the CDR3, the DNA is TGCAGCGTTGCCTCGGAGGTAAACTATGGCTACACCTTC.

CDR3 bases: TGTGCCAGTAGTATTCAGCCAGAGGGCCATGGCTACACCTTC. Encoded protein: CASSIQPEGHGYTF. The chain recombines TRBV19 with TRBJ1-2; D unresolved. Germline lookup yields CDR1 LNHDA and CDR2 SQIVND (reference sequence). Trimming took 3 bases from V and 6 from J, leaving 14 bases between them. CDR3 size: 14 residues.

This clonotype was detected ten times or more. The chain employs TRBV11-2 and TRBJ2-5, with no clear D. The germline V gene has CDR1 SGHAT and CDR2 FQNNGV. This CDR3 comprises 15 residues. The V gene lost 1 base and the J gene lost 7 bases, with 16 bases spanning the gap. CDR3 DNA sequence: TGTGCCAGCAGCTTAGTGCCCTCTGGCGTTGGGACCCAGTACTTC. Its protein is CASSLVPSGVGTQYF.

This clonotype was observed a handful of times. One junction end does not reproduce the germline sequence, and a read error may be involved. The chain recombines TRBV6-1 with TRBJ1-1; no clear D gene. From germline, CDR1 is MNHNS and CDR2 SASEGT. The CDR3 covers 13 residues. CDR3 residues: CASSQLWNTETFF. CDR3 nucleotide sequence: TGTGCCAGCTCTCAGCTGTGGAACACTGAAACTTTCTTT.

This clonotype was seen ten or more times. The V gene is TRBV6-5, the J gene TRBJ1-1; D not certain. Germline V gives CDR1 MNHEY, CDR2 SVGAGI. V was shortened by 0 bases and J by 0 bases, with 14 bases between the two germline ends. This CDR3 is built from 17 residues. Here the CDR3 reads CASSYSNILFLNTEAFF. Here the CDR3 DNA reads TGTGCCAGCAGTTACTCGAATATCTTGTTCTTGAACACTGAAGCTTTCTTT.

This chain joins TRBV30 and TRBJ2-6, with D unresolved. CDR3 length: 17 residues. Germline loops: CDR1 GTSNPN, CDR2 SVGIG (reference sequence). V dropped 3 bases and J dropped 1 base, with 16 bases sitting between them. Written as DNA, the CDR3 is TGTGCCTGGAGCTCAGGACGGCTCTCGTCTGGGGCCAACGTCCTGACTTTC. Encoded protein: CAWSSGRLSSGANVLTF.

On this clonotype itself: A read error is possible here, since a much larger clone lies one base away. The V and J genes are TRBV6-1 and TRBJ2-7; 7 bases fit TRBD2. CDR1 is MNHNS and CDR2 is SASEGT in the germline V gene. This CDR3 spans 14 amino acids. The CDR3 nucleotides are TGTGCCAGCAGCCGCGGCGGGAGCACGTACGAGCGGTACTTC. Its protein is CASSRGGSTYERYF.

This clonotype showed up many times. V usage is TRBV24-1 and J usage is TRBJ2-7, with TRBD1 identical over 9 bases. The V and J ends lost 5 bases and 6 bases, in that order; junction bases with no gene match: 7. Germline CDR1 and CDR2: KGHDR and SFDVKD. The CDR3 runs 14 residues. The CDR3 nucleotides are TGTGCCACCAGTGCCTCACAGGGGGCGAGCGAGCAGTACTTC. It translates to CATSASQGASEQYF.

This clonotype was counted ten times or more. The CDR3 is CASSPMTRSYEQYF. DNA of the CDR3: TGTGCCAGCAGCCCGATGACAAGATCCTACGAGCAGTACTTC. The chain recombines TRBV11-2 with TRBJ2-7; D unclear. CDR3 length: 14 residues. The V gene lost 5 bases and the J gene lost 1 base, with 12 bases spanning the gap. The V gene's germline CDR1 is SGHAT and CDR2 FQNNGV. Using reference TRBV11-2 and TRBJ2-7 for the parts outside the CDR3, the full variable domain is EAGVAQSPRYKIIEKRQSVAFWCNPISGHATLYWYQQILGQGPKLLIQFQNNGVVDDSQLPKDRFSAERLKGVDSTLKIQPAKLEDSAVYLCASSPMTRSYEQYFGPGTRLTVT.

This sequence joins TRBV15 and TRBJ1-2; D may be TRBD1 (6 bases). CDR1 LNHNV and CDR2 YYDKDF come from the germline V gene (reference sequence). Trimming left V 2 bases short and J 6 bases short, with 13 bases between. This CDR3 region has 14 residues. Here the CDR3 DNA reads TGTGCCACCAGCAGAAAGGACAGTGGCGATGGCTACACCTTC. It encodes CATSRKDSGDGYTF.

Concerning this clonotype: With a much larger clone just one base away, this may be a read error. The chain recombines TRBV12-3 or TRBV12-4 with TRBJ1-6, with D hard to call. V was shortened by 2 bases and J by 11 bases, with 19 bases between the two germline ends. The CDR3 has 16 amino acids. CDR3 DNA sequence: TGTGCCAGCAGTTTAACGCCATACGGAGGAAATCCACCCCTCCACTTT. Translation: CASSLTPYGGNPPLHF.

The rearrangement links TRBV27 to TRBJ1-6; D remains unclear. The V and J ends lost 5 bases and 2 bases respectively, with 10 bases between them. The germline V gene encodes CDR1 MNHEY and CDR2 SMNVEV (reference sequence). The CDR3 is made up of 15 amino acids. DNA of the CDR3: TGTGCCAGCAGTACCTCCGGGACCTATAATTCACCCCTCCACTTT. This gives the protein CASSTSGTYNSPLHF.

The CDR3 loop reads CSVAGQGPKETQYF. For the CDR3, the DNA is TGCAGCGTTGCGGGACAGGGGCCTAAAGAGACCCAGTACTTC. The chain joins TRBV29-1 to TRBJ2-5; 10 bases agree with TRBD1. The CDR3 sequence is 14 residues long. The ends lost 4 bases at V and 3 bases at J; junction bases unmatched: 5. Germline CDR1 reads SQVTM; CDR2 reads ANQGSEA. The full variable domain, rest sourced from reference TRBV29-1 and TRBJ2-5, is SAVISQKPSRDICQRGTSLTIQCQVDSQVTMMFWYRQQPGQSLTLIATANQGSEATYESGFVIDKFPISRPNLTFSTLTVSNMSPEDSSIYLCSVAGQGPKETQYFGPGTRLLVL.

J is TRBJ1-1 and V is TRBV20-1, with D perhaps matching TRBD1 (5 bases). Trimming cost V 3 bases and J 0 bases, with 11 bases left between them. The CDR3 totals 14 residues. Per the germline V gene, CDR1 is DFQATT and CDR2 is SNEGSKA (reference sequence). CDR3 bases: TGCAGTGCTAGCAGGGACCTCATGAACACTGAAGCTTTCTTT. It translates to CSASRDLMNTEAFF.

A few counts support this clonotype. This chain links TRBV2 with TRBJ2-3; D is possibly TRBD1 or TRBD2 (6 bases each). CDR3 length: 13 residues. Trimming cost V 7 bases and J 2 bases, with 10 bases left between them. The germline gives CDR1 SNHLY, CDR2 FYNNEI. The CDR3: CASTGGPTDTQYF. In DNA, the CDR3 is TGTGCCAGCACCGGGGGCCCCACAGATACGCAGTATTTT.